This TCR beta chain was recovered during a study of blood T cell repertoires in COVID-19. Across the study: Whether acute or convalescent, the COVID-19 samples came from the United States, Italy and Spain. In each case, the material was cDNA or gDNA derived from T cells, B-cell-depleted T cells, or PBMCs.

This clone occurred once. An end of the junction differs from the germline gene, which may be a read error. Per the original data handling: Estimates of nucleated cell counts were drawn from the amplification of reference gene primers. The method was immunoSEQ multiplex PCR; TCRdb's version includes in-frame clones alone and lacks a portion of them. V and J calls and clone size follow that table, whereas D and trimming were derived from the DNA. The data show roughly 80,000 clones, roughly 90% seen once. Germline CDR1 is SSHAT and CDR2 is FNYEAQ (reference sequence). The CDR3 loop spans 17 amino acids.

This sequence joins TRBV7-7 and TRBJ1-6, with a tentative D call TRBD1 (6 bases). This sequence was found in a human donor in a cohort sampled during active COVID-19. Sequencing was performed on peripheral blood. CDR3 DNA sequence: TGTGCTAGCAGCTTAGAAGACGTACAGGGTGGTAATTCACCCCTCCACTTT. Encoded protein: CASSLEDVQGGNSPLHF.